There are a few counts of the clone carrying this T cell receptor beta chain. Germline CDR1 is SGHNT and CDR2 is YYREEE (reference sequence). V shed 0 bases and J shed 6 bases, with 13 bases lying between them. The CDR3 extends over 15 amino acids. These data originate in a study of identical twins. TCRdb used MiXCR to reprocess the 5' RACE reads, holding one entry per CDR3 protein. The table includes approximately 220,000 distinct CDR3 sequences, approximately 6.8% detected once. The sample was also reused in another study, on yellow fever vaccine responses in identical twins.

Source material: CD8+ T cells sorted from blood. The chain recombines TRBV5-4 with TRBJ2-1; maybe TRBD2 (6 bases). The clonotype comes from a woman between 18 and 30 years old in good health. CDR3: CASSLGRAIGNEQFF. The CDR3 DNA reads as TGTGCCAGCAGCTTGGGGAGGGCAATAGGCAATGAGCAGTTCTTC.